This section outlines one TCR beta chain sequence together with its context. This record comes from a study of monozygotic twins with inflammatory bowel disease. The CDR3 runs to 18 residues. Germline CDR1 is DFQATT and CDR2 is SNEGSKA (reference sequence). Using the 5' RACE reads, TCRdb records one entry per CDR3 protein without DNA. The sample table sets out about 210,000 distinct CDR3 sequences. Material for sequencing was blood. The chain joins TRBV20-1 to TRBJ2-1; TCRdb's assignment of TRBD2 cannot be checked, as there is no DNA. This clonotype was obtained from a human donor with ulcerative colitis or Crohn's disease, or a healthy co-twin of an affected twin (not recorded which). CDR3 residues: CSARGLAGGPGQVGEQFF.